The 13 T cell receptor beta chains below come from one sample, sequenced in a study of T cell responses to AZD1222 COVID-19 vaccine (TCRdb year 2021). Libraries were made using the immunoSEQ multiplex PCR assay. TCRdb provides this immuneACCESS table in a form limited to in-frame rearrangements. Some clones are lacking; in checked studies, under half of them reflect an unresolved V gene, and why the rest are absent is not known. The sample yields tens of thousands of clones; around 88% were counted once. The top ten clones comprise 11% of the sample. Per the publication, the time point label means: about 28 days (+/-7) after the second vaccine dose. The sample here was peripheral blood, taken 28 days after the second AZD1222 dose. These receptors were collected from an adult who received the AZD1222 COVID-19 vaccine.

V and J are TRBV10-3 and TRBJ2-2, with D perhaps TRBD1 (5 bases). The CDR3 totals 16 residues. Trimming cost V 0 bases and J 2 bases, with 10 bases left between them. Germline lookup yields CDR1 ENHRY and CDR2 SYGVKD. CDR3 region: CAISESSQGNTGELFF. The CDR3 nucleotides read TGTGCCATCAGTGAGTCTAGTCAGGGAAACACCGGGGAGCTGTTTTTT.

V and J are TRBV6-5 and TRBJ1-6; D unresolved. V lost 7 bases and J lost 8, with 15 bases in between. Germline lookup yields CDR1 MNHEY and CDR2 SVGAGI. This CDR3 comprises 14 residues. CDR3 sequence: CASTVFGGDSPLHF. CDR3 sequence (DNA): TGTGCCAGCACTGTCTTCGGTGGGGATTCACCCCTCCACTTT.

The chain links TRBV7-3 to TRBJ2-7; D is ambiguous. V was trimmed by 3 bases and J by 7 bases, leaving 13 bases between them. The CDR3 has 13 residues. Germline V gene data show CDR1 as SGHTA and CDR2 as FQGTGA. The CDR3 coding sequence is TGTGCCAGCAGCTTCAACGAGTTTGAAGAGCAGTACTTC. The encoded protein is CASSFNEFEEQYF.

This chain uses TRBV5-8 with TRBJ1-2, with a tentative D call TRBD1 (5 bases). Germline CDR1 and CDR2: SGHTS and YDEGEE. Between the trimmed V and J ends, which lost 0 bases and 3 bases, there was a span of 9 bases. The CDR3 covers 14 residues. The CDR3 here is CASSLEGAHYGYTF. The CDR3 DNA reads TGTGCCAGCAGCTTGGAAGGGGCCCACTATGGCTACACCTTC. Supplemented by reference TRBV5-8 and TRBJ1-2, the full variable domain reads EAGVTQSPTHLIKTRGQQATLRCSPISGHTSVYWYQQALGLGLQFLLWYDEGEERNRGNFPPRFSGRQFPNYSSELNVNALELEDSALYLCASSLEGAHYGYTFGSGTRLTVV.

J is TRBJ1-4 and V is TRBV3-1 (or the pseudogene TRBV3-2); D unclear. The V end lost 6 bases, the J end lost 4 bases, and 3 bases lay between the germline ends. CDR3 size: 11 residues. Germline V gives CDR1 LGHDT, CDR2 YNNKEL (reference sequence). The CDR3 DNA sequence: TGTGCCAGCAGAGGTAATGAAAAACTGTTTTTT. Its protein is CASRGNEKLFF.

The chain has TRBV4-3 and TRBJ2-7, with TRBD2 matching 7 bases. CDR3 length: 13 residues. CDR1 and CDR2 from the germline V gene are LGHNA and YSLEER. Unmatched junction bases numbered 7, after V lost 5 bases and J lost 6 bases. CDR3 loop: CASSRGTTGEQYF. DNA of the CDR3: TGCGCCAGCAGCAGAGGGACTACCGGCGAGCAGTACTTC.

The chain couples TRBV7-2 to TRBJ2-2; D unresolved. This CDR3 contains 16 residues. Trimming shortened V by 1 base and J by 2 bases, and 11 bases separated the two germline ends. Per germline, CDR1 SGHTA and CDR2 FQGNSA. The CDR3: CASSLVSGFNTGELFF. CDR3 nucleotide sequence: TGTGCCAGCAGCTTAGTCTCCGGATTTAACACCGGGGAGCTGTTTTTT.

The V and J genes are TRBV6-5 and TRBJ1-6; maybe TRBD1 (6 bases). This CDR3 is built from 15 residues. Trimming took 2 bases from V and 8 from J, leaving 13 bases between them. The V gene's germline CDR1 is MNHEY and CDR2 SVGAGI. The CDR3 DNA sequence: TGTGCCAGCAGTTACGGGACTCCAGGGGATTCACCCCTCCACTTT. Protein: CASSYGTPGDSPLHF.

CDR3 nucleotides: TGTGCCAGTAGTAAGAGGGGACAGGCAAACACTGAAGCTTTCTTT. Its protein product is CASSKRGQANTEAFF. J is TRBJ1-1 and V is TRBV19, with 8 bases aligning to TRBD1. J lost 2 bases, V lost 4 bases, and 6 bases had no gene match. This CDR3 is built from 15 residues. CDR1 is LNHDA and CDR2 is SQIVND in the germline V gene (reference sequence).

The J gene is TRBJ1-1, the V gene TRBV21-1. TRBV21-1 is noted as a pseudogene. This CDR3 is 14 amino acids long. CDR3 DNA sequence: TGTGCCAGCAAACGAGGGGGGCTATTCACTGAAGCTTTCTTT. Its translation is CASKRGGLFTEAFF.

This clone occurred once. This sequence joins TRBV18 and TRBJ1-5, with D possibly being TRBD1 (6 bases). V lost 3 bases, J lost 3 bases, and 12 bases lay in between. The V gene's germline CDR1 is KGHSH and CDR2 LQKENI. The CDR3 has 15 residues. The CDR3 nucleotides read TGTGCCAGCTCACCGAGGGGGGGGAACAATCAGCCCCAGCATTTT. The encoded protein is CASSPRGGNNQPQHF.

V is TRBV11-3 and J is TRBJ2-3, with 12 bases aligning to TRBD2. The J segment lost 4 bases and the V segment lost 4 bases, leaving 6 bases of the junction unmatched. The CDR3 is 16 residues long. Germline CDR1 and CDR2: SGHNT and YENEEA. CDR3 DNA sequence: TGTGCCAGCAGCTCGCGACTAGCGGGGGCAGCAGATACGCAGTATTTT. It specifies CASSSRLAGAADTQYF.

The chain has TRBV14 and TRBJ1-4, with D hard to call. Looked up from germline, CDR1 is SGHDN and CDR2 is FVKESK. V lost 5 bases to trimming and J lost 8 bases, with 15 bases between them. The CDR3 has 14 amino acids. The CDR3 here is CASSVTALREKLFF. Here the CDR3 DNA reads TGTGCCAGCAGCGTTACCGCTCTAAGGGAAAAACTGTTTTTT. The entire variable domain, with the rest obtained from reference TRBV14 and TRBJ1-4, is as follows: EAGVTQFPSHSVIEKGQTVTLRCDPISGHDNLYWYRRVMGKEIKFLLHFVKESKQDESGMPNNRFLAERTGGTYSTLKVQPAELEDSGVYFCASSVTALREKLFFGSGTQLSVL.